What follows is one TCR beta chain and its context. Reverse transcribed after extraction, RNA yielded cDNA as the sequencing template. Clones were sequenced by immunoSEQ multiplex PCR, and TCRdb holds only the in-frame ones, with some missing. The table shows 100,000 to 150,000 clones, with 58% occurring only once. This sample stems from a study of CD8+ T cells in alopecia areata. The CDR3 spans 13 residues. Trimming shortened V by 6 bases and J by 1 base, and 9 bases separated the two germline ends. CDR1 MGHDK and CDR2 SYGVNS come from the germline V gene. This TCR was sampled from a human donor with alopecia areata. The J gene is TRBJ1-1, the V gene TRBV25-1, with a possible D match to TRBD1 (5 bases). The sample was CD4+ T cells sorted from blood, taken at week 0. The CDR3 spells CASSPGPNTEAFF. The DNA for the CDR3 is TGTGCCAGCAGCCCGGGACCGAACACTGAAGCTTTCTTT.